Shown below are 22 T cell receptor beta chains from a single sample sequenced in a study of T cell responses to AZD1222 COVID-19 vaccine. Sequenced by immunoSEQ multiplex PCR; TCRdb stores in-frame clones only, minus some. The repertoire holds about 42,000 clones, with approximately 89% as singletons. The sample here was peripheral blood, taken 28 days after the second AZD1222 dose. These receptors all come from an adult who received the AZD1222 COVID-19 vaccine.

On this clone itself: Possible read error: a much larger clone is one base away. This sequence joins TRBV6-5 and TRBJ1-2; 7 bases fit TRBD1. Germline CDR1 and CDR2: MNHEY and SVGAGI. This CDR3 region has 13 residues. The V segment lost 6 bases and the J segment 4 bases; nucleotides outside the gene matches: 5. CDR3 loop: CASSYRGGYGYTF. The CDR3 DNA is TGTGCCAGCAGCTACAGGGGTGGCTATGGCTACACCTTC.

This chain uses TRBV19 with TRBJ1-4; TRBD1 is a possible D gene (5 bases). V gave up 7 bases and J gave up 6 bases, with 18 bases separating them. The CDR3 extends over 15 amino acids. The germline V gene has CDR1 LNHDA and CDR2 SQIVND (reference sequence). The DNA for the CDR3 is TGTGCCAGTACCGTGGGTGGGGGATCGGATGAAAAACTGTTTTTT. Translation: CASTVGGGSDEKLFF.

The CDR3 DNA reads as TGTGCCAGCACTCGCTCTCTGGGCGGGGCCAACGTCCTGACTTTC. This encodes CASTRSLGGANVLTF. The genes are TRBV27 and TRBJ2-6, with D uncertain. CDR1 MNHEY and CDR2 SMNVEV come from the germline V gene (reference sequence). The CDR3 loop spans 15 amino acids. V lost 7 bases and J 4 bases, leaving 14 bases between the germline ends.

This sequence joins TRBV27 and TRBJ2-3; D is perhaps TRBD1 (5 bases). This CDR3 spans 13 amino acids. Germline CDR1 is MNHEY and CDR2 is SMNVEV (reference sequence). V lost 7 bases to trimming and J lost 8 bases, with 16 bases between them. The CDR3 protein is CASTILPQGTQYF. The CDR3, as DNA: TGTGCCAGCACTATACTACCGCAGGGTACGCAGTATTTT.

The chain employs TRBV7-9 and TRBJ1-1, with a possible D match to TRBD1 (5 bases). Germline CDR1 SEHNR, CDR2 FQNEAQ (reference sequence). V dropped 10 bases and J dropped 5 bases, with 23 bases sitting between them. This CDR3 contains 15 residues. CDR3 region: CAIDRGQGRRTEAFF. The CDR3 DNA reads as TGTGCCATCGATCGGGGCCAGGGCCGCCGGACTGAAGCTTTCTTT.

CDR3 DNA: TGTGCCAGCAGGCCTCTAATGAACACTGAAGCTTTCTTT. Its translation: CASRPLMNTEAFF. The J gene is TRBJ1-1, the V gene TRBV12-3 or TRBV12-4; no definite D call. Trimming stripped 6 bases from V and 0 bases from J, with 8 bases between. The CDR3 loop spans 13 amino acids.

V and J are TRBV30 and TRBJ1-6; no firm D call. Trimming removed 4 bases from V and 0 bases from J, with 7 bases in between. The germline CDR1 and CDR2 sequences are GTSNPN and SVGIG (reference sequence). The CDR3 contains 14 residues. CDR3 loop: CAWTPSSYNSPLHF. The CDR3 DNA reads TGTGCCTGGACTCCAAGCTCCTATAATTCACCCCTCCACTTT.

The rearrangement uses TRBV11-1 and TRBJ1-1; the D gene is possibly TRBD1 (6 bases). V shed 1 base and J shed 5 bases, with 8 bases lying between them. CDR1 SGHAT and CDR2 FQDESV come from the germline V gene (reference sequence). This CDR3 is 13 amino acids long. The CDR3 nucleotides are TGTGCCAGCAGCTTAGTTCAGGGGACTGAAGCTTTCTTT. Its translation is CASSLVQGTEAFF.

The chain is built from TRBV7-8 and TRBJ2-1; 8 nucleotides match TRBD2. Germline V gene lookup returns CDR1 SGHVS and CDR2 FQNEAQ. The CDR3 is 15 amino acids. V lost 5 bases and J lost 0; bases outside the gene matches: 3. The CDR3: CASSLGLASYNEQFF. CDR3 nucleotides: TGTGCCAGCAGCCTTGGACTAGCCTCCTACAATGAGCAGTTCTTC.

The CDR3 DNA reads TGTGCCAGCAGCTTAGCGGGTACGAACACTGAAGCTTTCTTT. This codes for CASSLAGTNTEAFF. This rearrangement joins TRBV11-3 to TRBJ1-1, with D uncertain. The V and J ends lost 1 base and 1 base respectively, with 7 bases between them. This CDR3 region has 14 residues. Germline V gene sequence: CDR1 SGHNT, CDR2 YENEEA.

The table lists this clone with a few counts. This chain uses TRBV3-1 (or the pseudogene TRBV3-2) with TRBJ1-2; D is uncertain. This CDR3 has 12 amino acids. V lost 5 bases and J lost 4, with 8 bases in between. Germline V lookup: CDR1 LGHDT, CDR2 YNNKEL (reference sequence). CDR3 amino acids: CASSTQSYGYTF. CDR3 bases: TGTGCCAGCAGCACTCAGAGCTATGGCTACACCTTC.

Remarks on this clone: Its ends do not fully match the called genes, so a read error is possible. This chain links TRBV7-7 with TRBJ2-5, with 8 bases lining up with TRBD1. Germline V gene sequence: CDR1 SSHAT, CDR2 FNYEAQ (reference sequence). The CDR3 spans 13 residues. The DNA of the CDR3 is TGTGCTAGCAGCCGGACAGGGTTTGAGACCCAGTACTTC. Protein: CASSRTGFETQYF.

This chain joins TRBV7-8 and TRBJ1-6, with unresolved D. Per germline, CDR1 SGHVS and CDR2 FQNEAQ. The V end lost 8 bases, the J end lost 9 bases, and 14 bases lay between the germline ends. The CDR3 has 13 amino acids. The CDR3 bases are TGTGCCAGCCGACCGTCTGCAGCTTCACCCCTCCACTTT. Residues: CASRPSAASPLHF.

V is TRBV6-2 or TRBV6-3 and J is TRBJ1-5, with D tentatively TRBD1 (5 bases). The germline V and J ends were trimmed by 4 bases and 2 bases, with 12 bases remaining between them. Germline V lookup: CDR1 MNHEY, CDR2 SVGEGT. The CDR3 extends over 15 amino acids. CDR3 loop: CASSSAGGGNQPQHF. The CDR3 DNA follows: TGTGCCAGCAGTTCCGCGGGGGGAGGCAATCAGCCCCAGCATTTT.

V usage is TRBV11-3 and J usage is TRBJ2-1; D might be TRBD2 (5 bases). CDR1 and CDR2 (germline): SGHNT, YENEEA. This CDR3 is 15 amino acids long. V was shortened by 0 bases and J by 7 bases, with 13 bases between the two germline ends. CDR3 region: CASSLDRGSWNEQFF. CDR3 DNA: TGTGCCAGCAGCTTAGATCGGGGTAGCTGGAATGAGCAGTTCTTC. Based on the CDR3 plus reference TRBV11-3 and TRBJ2-1, the full variable domain is EAGVVQSPRYKIIEKKQPVAFWCNPISGHNTLYWYLQNLGQGPELLIRYENEEAVDDSQLPKDRFSAERLKGVDSTLKIQPAELGDSAVYLCASSLDRGSWNEQFFGPGTRLTVL.

This chain joins TRBV2 and TRBJ1-2; D possibly corresponds to TRBD1 (5 bases). V was clipped by 4 bases and J by 3 bases, with 9 bases between them. There are 13 residues in the CDR3. Per the germline V gene, CDR1 is SNHLY and CDR2 is FYNNEI. DNA for the CDR3: TGTGCCAGCAGTGTGCAGGGATACTATGGCTACACCTTC. Residues: CASSVQGYYGYTF.

V gene TRBV10-2 combines with J gene TRBJ1-4, with TRBD1 as a possible D gene (6 bases). V was pared by 10 bases and J by 5 bases, with 23 bases between. The CDR3 consists of 16 residues. The V gene's germline CDR1 is WSHSY and CDR2 SAAADI. DNA for the CDR3: TGCGCCACCAGCGGGGGCTGGGGACGGGGAAATGAAAAACTGTTTTTT. This codes for CATSGGWGRGNEKLFF.

For the CDR3, the DNA is TGTGCCAGCAGCTTCGAGGGACAGTCAAGGTTCTATGGCTACACCTTC. As protein: CASSFEGQSRFYGYTF. The J gene is TRBJ1-2, the V gene TRBV7-9; 7 bases match TRBD1. From germline, CDR1 is SEHNR and CDR2 FQNEAQ (reference sequence). This CDR3 spans 16 amino acids. After removal of 3 bases from V and 4 bases from J, the junction contained 11 bases not matched to a gene.

The rearrangement uses TRBV12-3 or TRBV12-4 and TRBJ2-1; 7 positions agree with TRBD2. Unmatched junction bases numbered 2, after V lost 6 bases and J lost 9 bases. CDR3 length: 11 amino acids. The CDR3 is CASRSGTEQFF. CDR3 nucleotide sequence: TGTGCCAGCAGAAGCGGGACTGAGCAGTTCTTC.

The chain employs TRBV5-1 and TRBJ2-2; 9 bases match TRBD1. Germline V gene sequence: CDR1 SGHRS, CDR2 YFSETQ. V was pared by 2 bases and J by 1 base, with 3 bases of the junction left unmatched. The CDR3 runs 16 residues. The CDR3 loop reads CASSFLGQGNTGELFF. The CDR3 DNA reads TGCGCCAGCAGCTTTTTGGGACAGGGGAACACCGGGGAGCTGTTTTTT.

The chain uses TRBV5-1 and TRBJ2-3, with D possibly called TRBD1 or TRBD2 (5 bases each). Germline-derived CDR1 and CDR2 are SGHRS and YFSETQ. Trimming took 5 bases from V and 3 from J, leaving 13 bases between them. This CDR3 is built from 14 residues. The CDR3 sequence is CASRSGTGTDTQYF. The CDR3 bases are TGCGCCAGCAGGTCAGGGACGGGGACAGATACGCAGTATTTT.

This clone appeared a single time. The chain carries TRBV5-1 and TRBJ2-2; maybe TRBD1 (6 bases). CDR1 and CDR2 from the germline V gene are SGHRS and YFSETQ. CDR3 size: 16 residues. V was cut by 4 bases and J by 4 bases, with 17 bases left in between. The CDR3 DNA reads as TGCGCCAGCAGCAAAGAGGGGGAATCGGGCACCGGGGAGCTGTTTTTT. Amino acids: CASSKEGESGTGELFF.